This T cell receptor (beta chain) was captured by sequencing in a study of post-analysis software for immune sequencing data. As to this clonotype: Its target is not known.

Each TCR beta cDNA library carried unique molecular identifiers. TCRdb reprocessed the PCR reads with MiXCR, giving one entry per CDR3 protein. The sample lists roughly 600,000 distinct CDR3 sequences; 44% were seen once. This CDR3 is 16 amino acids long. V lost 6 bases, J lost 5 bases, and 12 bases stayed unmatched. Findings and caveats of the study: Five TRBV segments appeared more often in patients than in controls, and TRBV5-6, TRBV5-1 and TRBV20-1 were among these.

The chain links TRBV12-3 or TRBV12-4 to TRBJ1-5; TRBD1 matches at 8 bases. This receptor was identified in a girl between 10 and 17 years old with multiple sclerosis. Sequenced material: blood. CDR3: CASSPEDRGPHQPQHF. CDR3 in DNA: TGTGCCAGCAGCCCCGAAGACAGGGGCCCCCATCAGCCCCAGCATTTT.